This TCR beta chain was profiled in a study of tumor and adjacent non-tumor tissue in lung cancer. On the study more broadly: Stage I to III disease affected 9 to 10 men and 4 or 5 women aged roughly 31 to 76.

RNA was extracted from bulk tissue without any cell sorting. Distant lung tissue was collected more than 3 cm away from the tumor edge. With regard to this clonotype: The junction departs from germline at one end; a sequencing error may be responsible.

The CDR3 totals 13 residues. Germline lookup yields CDR1 SQVTM and CDR2 ANQGSEA. TCRbeta libraries were built with three rounds of nested PCR, modified from ARM-PCR. TCRdb reprocessed the multiplex PCR reads with MiXCR, giving one entry per CDR3 protein. Among over 100,000 distinct CDR3 sequences listed, about 65% were seen once. The material sequenced was distant non-tumor lung tissue. The clonotype originates from a man in his 60s with non-small cell lung cancer. The chain carries TRBV29-1 and TRBJ2-5; the match to TRBD2 covers 7 bases. CDR3 protein: CIVVLAQQETQYF. CDR3 DNA sequence: TGCATCGTTGTACTAGCGCAGCAAGAGACCCAGTACTTC.